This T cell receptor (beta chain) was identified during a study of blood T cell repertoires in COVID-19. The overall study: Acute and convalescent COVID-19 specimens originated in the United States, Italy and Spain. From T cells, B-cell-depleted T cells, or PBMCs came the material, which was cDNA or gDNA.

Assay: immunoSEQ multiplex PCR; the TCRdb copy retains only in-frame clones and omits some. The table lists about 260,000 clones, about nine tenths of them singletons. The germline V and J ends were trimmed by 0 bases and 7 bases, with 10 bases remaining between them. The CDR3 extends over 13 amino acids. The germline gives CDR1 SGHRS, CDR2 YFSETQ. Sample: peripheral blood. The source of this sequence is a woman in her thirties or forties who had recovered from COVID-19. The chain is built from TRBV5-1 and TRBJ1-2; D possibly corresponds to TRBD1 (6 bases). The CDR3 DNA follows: TGCGCCAGCAGCTTGGAGGGCAGGGGTGGCTACACCTTC. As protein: CASSLEGRGGYTF.